This paragraph covers one TCR beta chain sequence. Its antigen is currently not known. Base-call qualities are not available, and no considerably larger clone is one nucleotide away. The CDR3 regions of human TCRbeta chains were analyzed by immunosequencing. Per the source publication's procedure: TCRs in the repertoires were matched against a reference library of SARS-CoV-2-specific TCRs that had been generated with the MIRA antigen-specificity platform. Breadth was defined as the fraction of unique TCRs that were SARS-CoV-2-associated. Depth was defined as the fraction of total T cells that were SARS-CoV-2-associated. Each spike-specific TCR was assigned to its reactive spike region and to a CD4 or CD8 class using the MIRA data. Log10-transformed breadth and depth values were compared by one-way ANOVA with Sidak's multiple comparisons tests. In its TCRdb copy, this immuneACCESS table keeps in-frame sequences only and misses some clones. Where compared with another copy, unresolved V genes explain less than half of these, and the others have no known cause. The DNA was the basis for D and trimming; V, J and clone size are from that table. In all, the sample holds around 140,000 clones, and approximately 90% of those were seen once. About 7.1% of the sample is in the top ten clones.

V lost 3 bases and J lost 5 bases; the stretch between them is 10 bases long. CDR1 and CDR2 (MNHEY, SMNVEV) derive from the germline V gene (reference sequence). The CDR3 measures 13 amino acids from cysteine to phenylalanine. Just CDR3 DNA is preserved here, 39 bases in frame from base 1. This sample stems from a study of T cell responses to AZD1222 COVID-19 vaccine (dated by TCRdb to the early 2020s). General notes on the study: AZD1222 recipients with second doses at about 4 weeks or about 12 weeks were pooled, because spike-specific TCR depth and breadth did not differ between schedules. A total of just over 230 trial participants underwent TCR sequencing, of whom 207 had received two doses of AZD1222 and about 26 had received two doses of the MenACWY control vaccine. Enrollment into the trials was organized by age into subgroups of 18-55, 56-69 and 70-plus years, and those subgroups contained approximately 160, 26 and 62 TCR-sequenced participants, respectively.

What this sample's time point label stands for: baseline before first vaccination. Vaccinee samples were obtained from the UK trials COV001 and COV002, which included a single-blind randomized controlled phase 2/3 trial of AZD1222 (ChAdOx1 nCoV-19) in healthy adults. For TCRbeta chain sequencing, PBMC samples were collected from trial participants at day 0 and at day 28 after the second dose. Overall study outcomes, separate from this receptor: Only six AZD1222 recipients were SARS-CoV-2 seropositive at baseline, limiting conclusions about previously exposed vaccinees. Reportedly, close to half of the unique spike-specific TCRs recognized epitopes lying outside the regions that are mutated in the B.1.351 and B.1.1.7 variants. Most participants were white British and females outnumbered males, and the authors suggested that clonal diversity may have been underestimated. The 56-69-year group was small, and its depth increase did not reach significance, likely because of low power. Because no samples from the day 14 peak response were available, repertoires could be characterized only after the peak T cell response. The vaccine-associated CD4 TCRs covered the entire spike protein, and the dominant responses fell in regions 160-218 and 743-854. After two AZD1222 doses, both the breadth and the depth of spike-specific TCRs were significantly higher than at day 0 and than in MenACWY recipients.

Recombination joined TRBV27 with TRBJ2-5; the D gene cannot be resolved reliably. The starting material was peripheral blood, obtained on day 0 of AZD1222 vaccination. This sequence originates from an adult in good health. The CDR3 corresponds to CASSFGSFETQYF. The DNA reads TGTGCCAGCAGTTTCGGGTCGTTTGAGACCCAGTACTTC.